These T cell receptor beta chains were read from a single sample in a study of cytomegalovirus exposure and HLA in healthy donors. TCRdb keeps only in-frame clones here, not all; method: immunoSEQ multiplex PCR. In the table there are tens of thousands of clones, about nine tenths of which are singletons. Material for sequencing was PBMCs. The receptors here all came from a woman aged 30 to 39 in good health and CMV-seronegative. Both conserved end residues are part of each CDR3. The D gene is left open where the match is weak. Size is stated for part of the rows, as once, few or many counts, or as a class when the clone is expanded.

V: TRBV7-8
D: -
J: TRBJ2-1
size: -
CDR3: CASSLELLDEQFF
DNA: TGTGCCAGCAGCTTAGAACTTTTGGATGAGCAGTTCTTC

V: TRBV5-1
D: TRBD1
J: TRBJ2-3
size: -
CDR3: CASSLVGQITDTQYF
DNA: TGCGCCAGCAGCTTGGTGGGACAGATCACAGATACGCAGTATTTT

V: TRBV5-1
D: -
J: TRBJ2-6
size: -
CDR3: CASSLARDTGANVLTF
DNA: TGCGCCAGCAGCTTGGCCAGGGACACTGGGGCCAACGTCCTGACTTTC

V: TRBV11-3
D: TRBD2
J: TRBJ2-1
size: -
CDR3: CASSPHPSGSHEQFF
DNA: TGTGCCAGCAGCCCGCATCCTAGCGGGAGCCATGAGCAGTTCTTC

V: TRBV10-2
D: -
J: TRBJ2-5
size: -
CDR3: CASGRGGGRQETQYF
DNA: TGCGCCAGCGGAAGGGGAGGGGGACGCCAAGAGACCCAGTACTTC

V: TRBV2
D: TRBD2
J: TRBJ2-7
size: -
CDR3: CASSPSGPLYEQYF
DNA: TGTGCCAGCTCCCCTAGCGGGCCACTTTACGAGCAGTACTTC

V: TRBV2
D: TRBD1
J: TRBJ1-3
size: few
CDR3: CASRASRGPGNTIYF
DNA: TGTGCCAGCAGAGCCTCCAGGGGGCCTGGAAACACCATATATTTT

V: TRBV29-1
D: TRBD1
J: TRBJ1-2
size: -
CDR3: CSVEVTGVTYGYTF
DNA: TGCAGCGTTGAGGTAACAGGGGTTACCTATGGCTACACCTTC

V: TRBV18
D: -
J: TRBJ1-1
size: once
CDR3: CASSPANVRGTEAFF
DNA: TGTGCCAGCTCACCAGCCAATGTCAGGGGTACTGAAGCTTTCTTT

V: TRBV19
D: -
J: TRBJ2-5
size: -
CDR3: CASRGRPEETQYF
DNA: TGTGCCAGTAGGGGTAGGCCGGAGGAGACCCAGTACTTC

V: TRBV2
D: TRBD2
J: TRBJ2-3
size: -
CDR3: CASRSASGRADTQYF
DNA: TGTGCCAGCAGAAGCGCCAGCGGGAGGGCAGATACGCAGTATTTT

V: TRBV4-2
D: TRBD1
J: TRBJ2-7
size: -
CDR3: CASSQRAGTGVYEQYF
DNA: TGTGCCAGCAGCCAAAGAGCCGGGACAGGAGTCTACGAGCAGTACTTC

V: TRBV6-6
D: TRBD1
J: TRBJ1-1
size: -
CDR3: CASTNSQGGAEAFF
DNA: TGTGCCAGCACCAACTCACAGGGGGGGGCTGAAGCTTTCTTT

V: TRBV27
D: TRBD2
J: TRBJ2-3
size: -
CDR3: CASSSIAGGPTDTQYF
DNA: TGTGCCAGCAGTTCAATCGCGGGAGGACCCACAGATACGCAGTATTTT

V: TRBV2
D: -
J: TRBJ2-3
size: -
CDR3: CASSTGVGTDTQYF
DNA: TGTGCCAGCAGTACGGGAGTGGGCACAGATACGCAGTATTTT

V: TRBV27
D: -
J: TRBJ2-1
size: -
CDR3: CASRGGLNRYNEQFF
DNA: TGTGCCAGCAGAGGCGGGCTTAACCGGTACAATGAGCAGTTCTTC

V: TRBV11-2
D: TRBD1
J: TRBJ1-2
size: -
CDR3: CASSPGTGGSLSYGYTF
DNA: TGTGCCAGCAGCCCGGGGACAGGGGGCAGTCTCTCGTATGGCTACACCTTC

V: TRBV2
D: -
J: TRBJ2-1
size: -
CDR3: CASSDQGSYNEQFF
DNA: TGTGCCAGCAGCGACCAGGGTTCCTACAATGAGCAGTTCTTC

V: TRBV19
D: TRBD1
J: TRBJ1-2
size: -
CDR3: CASSGTGFYYGYTF
DNA: TGTGCCAGTAGTGGGACAGGATTTTACTATGGCTACACCTTC

V: TRBV7-9
D: TRBD1
J: TRBJ1-2
size: once
CDR3: CASSLTTGTGGLTF
DNA: TGTGCCAGCAGCTTAACCACCGGGACAGGGGGCCTCACCTTC

V: TRBV6-1
D: -
J: TRBJ1-2
size: -
CDR3: CASSEFTGPNYGYTF
DNA: TGTGCCAGCAGTGAATTTACAGGGCCCAACTATGGCTACACCTTC

V: TRBV27
D: -
J: TRBJ2-7
size: few
CDR3: CASSFDSSYEQYF
DNA: TGTGCCAGCAGTTTTGACTCCTCCTACGAGCAGTACTTC

V: TRBV11-2
D: -
J: TRBJ2-1
size: -
CDR3: CASSLQDNEQFF
DNA: TGTGCCAGCAGCTTACAGGACAATGAGCAGTTCTTC

V: TRBV30
D: TRBD2
J: TRBJ2-7
size: -
CDR3: CAWRGSGFEQYF
DNA: TGTGCCTGGAGGGGTAGCGGGTTCGAGCAGTACTTC

V: TRBV15
D: -
J: TRBJ1-2
size: -
CDR3: CATSRVQQGLSNYGYTF
DNA: TGTGCCACCAGCAGAGTACAGCAGGGCCTCAGTAACTATGGCTACACCTTC

V: TRBV27
D: -
J: TRBJ2-7
size: -
CDR3: CASSPTTPSSYEQYF
DNA: TGTGCCAGCAGTCCGACAACCCCGAGCTCCTACGAGCAGTACTTC

V: TRBV28
D: -
J: TRBJ2-7
size: few
CDR3: CASRPEGGAGQYF
DNA: TGTGCCAGCCGGCCTGAAGGAGGGGCCGGACAGTACTTC

V: TRBV6-5
D: TRBD2
J: TRBJ2-1
size: once
CDR3: CASRDRTSGSYEQFF
DNA: TGTGCCAGCAGAGACCGGACTAGCGGGAGCTATGAGCAGTTCTTC

V: TRBV7-3
D: TRBD1
J: TRBJ1-1
size: -
CDR3: CASRSPGQGRTEAFF
DNA: TGTGCCAGCAGGTCTCCGGGACAGGGAAGGACTGAAGCTTTCTTT

V: TRBV28
D: -
J: TRBJ1-4
size: -
CDR3: CASSPRGATNEKLFF
DNA: TGTGCCAGCAGCCCCCGGGGGGCAACTAATGAAAAACTGTTTTTT

V: TRBV18
D: TRBD2
J: TRBJ2-7
size: -
CDR3: CASSQGSGGYEQYF
DNA: TGTGCCAGCTCACAGGGTTCGGGGGGCTACGAGCAGTACTTC

V: TRBV6-6
D: -
J: TRBJ1-1
size: -
CDR3: CASSYSGGTEAFF
DNA: TGTGCCAGCAGTTACTCAGGGGGCACTGAAGCTTTCTTT

V: TRBV4-2
D: TRBD2
J: TRBJ2-3
size: -
CDR3: CASSQDGLAGGRDTQYF
DNA: TGTGCCAGCAGCCAAGACGGGCTAGCGGGAGGACGAGATACGCAGTATTTT

V: TRBV19
D: -
J: TRBJ1-5
size: -
CDR3: CASRPLTGSNQPQHF
DNA: TGTGCCAGTAGACCCCTAACAGGAAGCAATCAGCCCCAGCATTTT

V: TRBV9
D: -
J: TRBJ2-1
size: -
CDR3: CASTKRVSSYNEQFF
DNA: TGTGCCAGCACGAAGAGGGTAAGCTCCTACAATGAGCAGTTCTTC

V: TRBV18
D: TRBD1
J: TRBJ2-7
size: -
CDR3: CASSTGGLPYEQYF
DNA: TGTGCCAGCTCCACAGGGGGATTACCCTACGAGCAGTACTTC

V: TRBV29-1
D: -
J: TRBJ1-1
size: -
CDR3: CSGYVNTEAFF
DNA: TGCAGCGGCTACGTGAACACTGAAGCTTTCTTT

V: TRBV6-1
D: TRBD1
J: TRBJ1-2
size: -
CDR3: CASSHGRTGEYGYTF
DNA: TGTGCCAGCAGTCATGGAAGGACAGGGGAATATGGCTACACCTTC

V: TRBV7-9
D: TRBD2
J: TRBJ2-1
size: -
CDR3: CASSHRTSGHYNEQFF
DNA: TGTGCCAGCAGCCATCGGACTAGCGGACATTACAATGAGCAGTTCTTC

V: TRBV30
D: TRBD1
J: TRBJ1-2
size: -
CDR3: CAWSDRGIYGYTF
DNA: TGTGCCTGGTCGGACAGGGGAATCTATGGCTACACCTTC

V: TRBV15
D: TRBD1
J: TRBJ1-5
size: -
CDR3: CATSRDRASPQHF
DNA: TGTGCCACCAGCCGTGACAGGGCCTCGCCCCAGCATTTT

V: TRBV5-1
D: -
J: TRBJ2-5
size: -
CDR3: CASASGGGETQYF
DNA: TGCGCCAGCGCCAGTGGGGGCGGGGAGACCCAGTACTTC

V: TRBV9
D: -
J: TRBJ1-1
size: -
CDR3: CASSVQGNTEAFF
DNA: TGTGCCAGCAGCGTCCAGGGAAATACTGAAGCTTTCTTT

V: TRBV7-9
D: TRBD1
J: TRBJ2-1
size: -
CDR3: CASSPGQGSYNEQFF
DNA: TGTGCCAGCAGCCCTGGACAGGGCTCCTACAATGAGCAGTTCTTC

V: TRBV6-1
D: -
J: TRBJ2-7
size: -
CDR3: CASSEEAGPSSYEQYF
DNA: TGTGCCAGCAGTGAAGAGGCGGGGCCGAGCTCCTACGAGCAGTACTTC

V: TRBV27
D: -
J: TRBJ1-4
size: -
CDR3: CASTGTKNEKLFF
DNA: TGTGCCAGCACCGGGACAAAGAATGAAAAACTGTTTTTT